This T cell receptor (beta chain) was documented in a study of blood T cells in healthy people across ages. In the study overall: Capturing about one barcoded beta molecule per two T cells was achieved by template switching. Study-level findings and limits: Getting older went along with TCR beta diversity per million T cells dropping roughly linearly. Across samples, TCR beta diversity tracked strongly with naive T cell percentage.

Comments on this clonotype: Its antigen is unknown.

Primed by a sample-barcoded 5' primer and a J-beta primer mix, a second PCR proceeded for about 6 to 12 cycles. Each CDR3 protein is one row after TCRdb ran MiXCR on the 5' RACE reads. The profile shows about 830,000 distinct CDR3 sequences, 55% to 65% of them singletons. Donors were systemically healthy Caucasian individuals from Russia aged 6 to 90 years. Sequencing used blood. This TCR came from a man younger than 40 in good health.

In nucleotides, the CDR3 is TGTGCCAGCAGCCGACTAGCTTTAGAGACCCAGTACTTC. It specifies CASSRLALETQYF. The chain uses TRBV25-1 and TRBJ2-7, with 7 bases identical to TRBD2. Near its end, the DNA agrees better with TRBJ2-5, so the J call may be wrong. The CDR3 sequence is 13 residues long. Germline-derived CDR1 and CDR2 are MGHDK and SYGVNS.